Each of the 22 T cell receptor beta chains below was sequenced from the same sample in a study of tumor-infiltrating lymphocytes in glioblastoma multiforme. Three nested ARM-PCR rounds with V-beta and C-beta primers built TCRB libraries. TCRdb processed the multiplex PCR reads anew with MiXCR; each CDR3 protein has one entry. The sample records tens of thousands of distinct CDR3 sequences, roughly 64% being singletons. Sequencing was done on a sample of brain tumor tissue. Receptors originate from a male donor with glioblastoma.

Comment on this clonotype: A much larger clone lies one base from this, so it may be a read error. The gene calls are TRBV7-9 and TRBJ2-7; 11 nucleotides align to TRBD2. This CDR3 spans 14 amino acids. Germline CDR1 is SEHNR and CDR2 is FQNEAQ (reference sequence). This chain's CDR3 is CASSYSGRADEQCF. The CDR3 bases are TGTGCCAGCAGCTATAGCGGGAGGGCCGACGAGCAGTGCTTC.

This clonotype was recorded many times. The gene calls are TRBV6-6 and TRBJ1-3; unclear D gene. The V end lost 4 bases, the J end lost 0 bases, and 7 bases lay between the germline ends. The V gene's germline CDR1 is MNHNY and CDR2 SVGAGI (reference sequence). The CDR3 has 14 amino acids. The CDR3 is CASSSQDSGNTIYF. The CDR3 nucleotides are TGTGCCAGCAGTTCTCAGGACTCTGGAAACACCATATATTTT.

This clonotype appeared a single time. Mismatch with germline at one junction end may stem from a read error. The chain uses TRBV11-3 and TRBJ2-1; D unresolved. Germline-derived CDR1 and CDR2 are SGHNT and YENEEA. The CDR3 length is 13 residues. In DNA form, the CDR3 reads TGCGCCAGCAGCTACTGGGCGAATAATGAGCAGTTCTTC. Translation gives CASSYWANNEQFF.

Details on this clonotype: One junction end disagrees with the germline gene, perhaps due to a read error. The CDR3 nucleotides read TGCAGTGCTAGTATCGCGACAGTCTACGAGCAGTACTTT. This translates into CSASIATVYEQYF. The J gene is TRBJ2-7, the V gene TRBV20-1, with a possible D match to TRBD1 (5 bases). CDR3 length: 13 residues. From germline, CDR1 is DFQATT and CDR2 SNEGSKA (reference sequence).

As regards this clonotype: At one end, the junction sequence differs from germline, possibly due to a read error. This chain links TRBV4-1 with TRBJ2-2; D is possibly TRBD1 (6 bases). CDR3 length equals 15 residues. Germline values: CDR1 MGHRA, CDR2 YSYEKL. The CDR3 sequence is CARSQQGKSTGELFF. The CDR3 DNA reads TGCGCCAGGAGCCAACAGGGAAAGAGCACCGGGGAGCTGTTTTTT.

This clonotype appeared many times. The junction and the germline gene differ at one end; a read error may be behind it. V usage is TRBV13 and J usage is TRBJ2-2; TRBD1 matches 7 bases. Germline lookup yields CDR1 PRHDT and CDR2 FYEKMQ (reference sequence). The CDR3 is 15 residues long. This CDR3 is CGSPRQGPNTGELFF. In DNA, the CDR3 is TGTGGCAGCCCAAGACAGGGCCCGAACACCGGGGAGCTGTTTTTT.

The chain joins TRBV10-1 to TRBJ2-3; D is uncertain. The CDR3 runs to 12 residues. The V end lost 5 bases, the J end lost 4 bases, and 7 bases lay between the germline ends. Germline lookup yields CDR1 WNHNN and CDR2 SYGVQD (reference sequence). The CDR3 sequence: CASSFGPDTQYF. For the CDR3, the DNA is TGCGCCAGCAGTTTCGGTCCAGATACGCAGTATTTT.

The chain employs TRBV12-3 or TRBV12-4 and TRBJ1-5; tentatively, D is TRBD1 (5 bases). V was pared by 5 bases and J by 2 bases, with 13 bases between. The CDR3 has 15 amino acids. This chain's CDR3 is CASSRQFWGNQPQHF. CDR3 in DNA: TGTGCCAGCAGTCGACAGTTCTGGGGCAATCAGCCCCAGCATTTT.

This clonotype was recorded at least ten times. V is TRBV29-1 and J is TRBJ2-7; TRBD2 matches at 11 bases. The V gene's germline CDR1 is SQVTM and CDR2 ANQGSEA. V lost 6 bases and J lost 6; bases outside the gene matches: 10. CDR3 size: 14 residues. CDR3 loop: CSVLGGLAGLEQYF. The CDR3 DNA reads as TGCAGCGTCCTGGGCGGACTAGCGGGCCTCGAGCAGTACTTC.

The sample holds a few counts of this clonotype. The chain employs TRBV24-1 and TRBJ2-5, with D tentatively TRBD1 (6 bases). The V end was cut by 9 bases, the J end by 2 bases, with 15 bases between. The CDR3 extends over 14 amino acids. CDR1 and CDR2 (germline): KGHDR, SFDVKD. CDR3 loop: CATAPGTRQETQYF. CDR3 DNA sequence: TGTGCCACCGCTCCTGGGACAAGGCAAGAGACCCAGTACTTC.

This clonotype showed up just once. This chain links TRBV20-1 with TRBJ1-4; D ambiguous. The CDR3 totals 15 residues. In germline, CDR1 is DFQATT, CDR2 SNEGSKA (reference sequence). Trimming cost V 2 bases and J 0 bases, with 10 bases left between them. In DNA form, the CDR3 reads TGCAGTGCTAGAAGAATATTCACAACTAATGAAAAACTGTTTTTT. This gives the protein CSARRIFTTNEKLFF.

Concerning this clonotype: Being one base from a much bigger clone, this may be a read error. The rearrangement links TRBV28 to TRBJ1-6; the D is unclear. The V end was cut by 5 bases, the J end by 5 bases, with 10 bases between. CDR3 length: 14 amino acids. In germline, CDR1 is MDHEN, CDR2 SYDVKM. The CDR3 reads CASSPTRDNSPLHF. Here the CDR3 DNA reads TGTGCCAGCAGTCCGACACGGGATAATTCACCCCTCCACTTT.

The CDR3 reads CASSQDPGRGEQFF. DNA for the CDR3: TGCGCCAGCAGCCAAGATCCGGGGCGAGGTGAGCAGTTCTTC. The chain employs TRBV4-1 and TRBJ2-1; the D gene could be TRBD1 or TRBD2 (5 bases each). Germline CDR1 is MGHRA and CDR2 is YSYEKL. This CDR3 has 14 amino acids. Deletions cut 0 bases from V and 9 bases from J, with 12 bases between.

This clonotype has a single count. The CDR3 sequence is CASSPGTSGILSEQFF. The CDR3, as DNA: TGTGCCAGCAGTCCCGGGACTAGCGGGATCCTTAGTGAGCAGTTCTTC. The chain combines TRBV12-3 or TRBV12-4 with TRBJ2-1; 13 bases are shared with TRBD2. This CDR3 has 16 amino acids. Trimming at V came to 5 bases and at J to 9 bases, leaving 10 bases not matched to a gene.

A remark on this clonotype: The germline gene is not matched at one end of the junction; a read error may be the cause. J is TRBJ1-4 and V is TRBV20-1; TRBD1 matches 7 bases. The germline V gene has CDR1 DFQATT and CDR2 SNEGSKA (reference sequence). The CDR3 totals 15 residues. In DNA form, the CDR3 reads TGCAGTGCCCCCGTCGATCAGGGGGTGGGTGAAAAACTGTCCTTT. It specifies CSAPVDQGVGEKLSF.

V and J are TRBV12-3 or TRBV12-4 and TRBJ2-3; no clear D. The V gene lost 10 bases and the J gene lost 6 bases, with 17 bases spanning the gap. There are 13 residues in the CDR3. Written as DNA, the CDR3 is TGTGCCAATCAGTTTTTAACTAACGATACGCAGTATTTT. Its translation: CANQFLTNDTQYF.

Concerning this clonotype itself: A read error may account for a junction end that differs from germline. The gene calls are TRBV6-5 and TRBJ1-4, with a tentative D call TRBD1 (5 bases). This CDR3 region has 13 residues. Germline V gives CDR1 MNHEY, CDR2 SVGAGI. The CDR3 loop is CPSSNSRGEKLFF. In DNA, the CDR3 is TGTCCCAGCAGTAACAGTCGAGGGGAAAAACTATTTTTT.

A remark on this clonotype: Likely a read error: the CDR3 ends without its conserved phenylalanine or tryptophan. CDR3 region: CATSDGNEQFI. In DNA form, the CDR3 reads TGTGCCACCAGTGACGGCAATGAGCAGTTCATC. This chain connects TRBV10-3 to TRBJ2-1; no definite D call. The CDR3 has 11 amino acids. Germline V gene sequence: CDR1 ENHRY, CDR2 SYGVKD.

To note about this clonotype: One junction end does not reproduce the germline sequence, and a read error may be involved. V is TRBV6-1 and J is TRBJ2-7; no clear D. The CDR3 spans 16 residues. Germline V gives CDR1 MNHNS, CDR2 SASEGT. CDR3 DNA: TGTGCCAGCAGTGAAGTAGAGTTTCATAGCTCCTACGAGAAGTACTTC. Translated: CASSEVEFHSSYEKYF.

The sample holds many counts of this clonotype. This chain connects TRBV6-1 to TRBJ2-7; D is possibly TRBD1 (5 bases). The CDR3 runs 13 residues. Germline V lookup: CDR1 MNHNS, CDR2 SASEGT. Trimming stripped 4 bases from V and 6 bases from J, with 13 bases between. DNA of the CDR3: TGTGCCAGCAGTGCAAGTGGGGCCGGCGAGCAGTACTTC. Encoded protein: CASSASGAGEQYF.

A word on this clonotype: A much larger clone is a single base away; this may be a read error. The rearrangement uses TRBV4-2 and TRBJ2-3; 11 bases agree with TRBD2. Per germline, CDR1 LGHNA and CDR2 YNFKEQ. The CDR3 has 20 residues. The CDR3 sequence: CASSPTPGLAEEGGTDTRYF. For the CDR3, the DNA is TGTGCCAGCAGCCCGACCCCGGGACTAGCGGAAGAGGGGGGAACAGATACGCGGTATTTT.

This chain uses TRBV20-1 with TRBJ2-3, with D possibly TRBD2 on 7 matching bases. The CDR3 extends over 13 amino acids. The V end lost 7 bases, the J end lost 12 bases, and 23 bases lay between the germline ends. The germline gives CDR1 DFQATT, CDR2 SNEGSKA (reference sequence). CDR3 in amino acids: CSGGGGDTGTQYF. The CDR3 DNA is TGCAGTGGGGGGGGCGGAGACACAGGTACACAGTATTTT.